The clone carrying this TCR beta chain was recorded many times. The data stem from a study of identical twins. This CDR3 spans 14 amino acids. Germline loops: CDR1 DFQATT, CDR2 SNEGSKA (reference sequence). TCRdb reanalysed the 5' RACE reads using MiXCR and keeps one entry per CDR3 protein. The sample includes approximately 630,000 distinct CDR3 sequences, roughly 7.2% of them seen just once. These data also formed part of another study, on yellow fever vaccine responses in identical twins.

The sequenced sample consisted of PBMCs. The chain employs TRBV20-1 and TRBJ2-1, with a possible D match to TRBD1 (6 bases). The sequence was collected from a woman between 18 and 29 years old in good health. The CDR3 spells CSAPLNRAYGEQFF. The DNA for the CDR3 is TGCAGCGCTCCCCTTAACAGGGCCTACGGGGAGCAGTTCTTC.